The sequence of this T cell receptor beta chain was determined in a study of memory CD4+ T cells and cytomegalovirus serostatus. Study overall: This sample comes from healthy Belgian adults, 8 to 10 CMV seropositive, roughly 22 seronegative.

The sort gate was single viable CD3+CD4+CD8-CD45RO+ cells for memory CD4+ T cells. This CDR3 spans 14 amino acids. After removal of 7 bases from V and 4 bases from J, the junction contained 6 bases not matched to a gene. Germline CDR1 is MNHNS and CDR2 is SASEGT. Clones were sequenced by immunoSEQ multiplex PCR, and TCRdb holds only the in-frame ones, with some missing. Of 40,000 to 55,000 clones listed, around 74% were seen once; the top ten hold roughly 1.2%. Findings of the study overall: Median bootstrapped AUC for CMV status was roughly 0.95 originally, less than 0.93 US-trained. The CMV-associated TCR signature appears largely within the CD4+ memory repertoire.

With respect to this clone: What it binds is unknown.

This sequence originates from an adult in good health and CMV-seropositive. The sample taken for sequencing was memory CD4+ T cells from blood. The chain carries TRBV6-1 and TRBJ1-1; TRBD1 matches 10 bases. CDR3 DNA sequence: TGTGCCAGCAACCGGTGGACAGGGGGCACTGAAGCTTTCTTT. This translates into CASNRWTGGTEAFF.